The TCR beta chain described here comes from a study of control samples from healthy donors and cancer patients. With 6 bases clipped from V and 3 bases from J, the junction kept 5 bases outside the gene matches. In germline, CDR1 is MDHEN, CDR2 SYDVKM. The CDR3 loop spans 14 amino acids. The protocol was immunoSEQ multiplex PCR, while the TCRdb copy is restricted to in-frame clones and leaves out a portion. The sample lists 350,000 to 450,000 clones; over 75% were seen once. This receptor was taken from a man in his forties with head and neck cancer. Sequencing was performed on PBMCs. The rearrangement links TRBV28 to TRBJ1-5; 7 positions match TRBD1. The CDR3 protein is CASSWGTVNQPQHF. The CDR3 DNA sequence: TGTGCCAGCAGCTGGGGGACAGTCAATCAGCCCCAGCATTTT.